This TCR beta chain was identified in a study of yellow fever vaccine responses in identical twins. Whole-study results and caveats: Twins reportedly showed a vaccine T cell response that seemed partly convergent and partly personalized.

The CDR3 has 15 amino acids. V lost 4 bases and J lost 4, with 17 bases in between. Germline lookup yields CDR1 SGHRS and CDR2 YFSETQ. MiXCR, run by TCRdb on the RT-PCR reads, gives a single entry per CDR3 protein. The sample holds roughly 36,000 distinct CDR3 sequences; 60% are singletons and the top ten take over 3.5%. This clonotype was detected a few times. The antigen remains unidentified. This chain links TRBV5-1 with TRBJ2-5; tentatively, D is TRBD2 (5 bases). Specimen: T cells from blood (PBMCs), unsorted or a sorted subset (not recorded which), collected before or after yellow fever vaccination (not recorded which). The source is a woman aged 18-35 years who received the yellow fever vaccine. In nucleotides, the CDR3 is TGCGCCAGCAGCCTCCGGTGGGCGGAGGCAGAGACCCAGTACTTC. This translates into CASSLRWAEAETQYF.